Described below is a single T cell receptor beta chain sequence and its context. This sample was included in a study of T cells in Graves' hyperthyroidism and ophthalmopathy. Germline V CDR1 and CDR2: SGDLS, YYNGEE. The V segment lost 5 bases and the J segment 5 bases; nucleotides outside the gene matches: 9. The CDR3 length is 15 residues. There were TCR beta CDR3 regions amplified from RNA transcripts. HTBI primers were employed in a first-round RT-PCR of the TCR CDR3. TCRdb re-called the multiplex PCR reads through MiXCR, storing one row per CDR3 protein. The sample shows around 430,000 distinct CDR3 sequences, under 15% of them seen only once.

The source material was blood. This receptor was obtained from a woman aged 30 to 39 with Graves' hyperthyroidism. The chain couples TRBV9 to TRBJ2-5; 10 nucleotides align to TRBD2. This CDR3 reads CASSKREGSAETQYF. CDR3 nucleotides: TGTGCCAGCAGTAAGCGGGAGGGGAGCGCGGAGACCCAGTACTTC.